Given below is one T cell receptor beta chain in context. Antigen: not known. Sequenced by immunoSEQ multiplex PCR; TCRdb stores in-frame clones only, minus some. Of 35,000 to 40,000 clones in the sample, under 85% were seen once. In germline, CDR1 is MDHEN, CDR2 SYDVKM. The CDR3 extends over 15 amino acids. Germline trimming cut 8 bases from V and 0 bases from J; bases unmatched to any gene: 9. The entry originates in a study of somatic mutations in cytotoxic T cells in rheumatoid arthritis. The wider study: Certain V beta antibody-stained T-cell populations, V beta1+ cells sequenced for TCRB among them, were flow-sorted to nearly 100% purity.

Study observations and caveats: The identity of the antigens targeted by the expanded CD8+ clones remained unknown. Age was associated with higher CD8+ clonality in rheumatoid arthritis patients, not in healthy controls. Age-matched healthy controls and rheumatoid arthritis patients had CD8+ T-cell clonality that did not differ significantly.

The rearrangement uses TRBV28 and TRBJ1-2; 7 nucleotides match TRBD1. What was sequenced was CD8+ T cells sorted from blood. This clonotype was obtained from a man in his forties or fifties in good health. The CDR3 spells CASSQGPGANYGYTF. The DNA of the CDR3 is TGTGCCAGCTCACAGGGGCCAGGAGCTAACTATGGCTACACCTTC.